This T cell receptor beta chain was sequenced during a study of technical replicates of blood from several donors. Looked up from germline, CDR1 is SEHNR and CDR2 is FQNEAQ (reference sequence). V dropped 1 base and J dropped 13 bases, with 8 bases sitting between them. The CDR3 sequence is 11 residues long. Here immunoSEQ multiplex PCR was the method, and the copy in TCRdb shows in-frame clones only, minus some. Counted here are under 85,000 clones, roughly 93% occurring once; the ten biggest clones make up over 0.4%. The sequence was collected from a human donor in good health. Sequencing was done on a sample of T cells isolated from PBMCs. The chain joins TRBV7-9 to TRBJ2-1; D not certain. CDR3 sequence: CASSLVGGQFF. Written as DNA, the CDR3 is TGTGCCAGCAGCTTAGTCGGCGGACAGTTCTTC.